Shown below are 28 T cell receptor beta chains from a single sample sequenced in a study of beta chain features in type 1 diabetes. The sequenced template was cDNA made from the entire isolated RNA. Assay used: immunoSEQ multiplex PCR; TCRdb lists only in-frame clones, some missing. The sample yields about half a million clones, roughly 11% seen once. Specimen: naive CD4+ T cells from blood. The receptor set was obtained from a woman under 30 in good health.

The sample holds a few counts of this clone. The chain uses TRBV6-5 and TRBJ2-1; 10 bases are a match to TRBD2. The length of the CDR3 is 15 residues. CDR1 and CDR2 (germline): MNHEY, SVGAGI. J was trimmed by 6 bases and V by 6 bases; bases with no gene match: 8. CDR3: CASRKTGTSVNEQFF. In DNA form, the CDR3 reads TGTGCCAGCAGGAAAACCGGGACTAGCGTCAATGAGCAGTTCTTC.

V gene TRBV9 combines with J gene TRBJ2-3; the match to TRBD2 covers 7 bases. The CDR3 is 17 residues long. V lost 4 bases and J lost 2; bases outside the gene matches: 13. The germline CDR1 and CDR2 sequences are SGDLS and YYNGEE. The CDR3 DNA is TGTGCCAGCAGCACCGCCGTGAGGCGGGGGAACACAGATACGCAGTATTTT. This sequence encodes CASSTAVRRGNTDTQYF.

This clone was counted only a few times. The gene calls are TRBV7-3 and TRBJ2-3; D uncertain. This CDR3 is 14 amino acids long. V lost 1 base and J lost 4, with 9 bases in between. CDR1 is SGHTA, CDR2 FQGTGA, per germline. CDR3 sequence: CASSLKGRPDTQYF. In DNA form, the CDR3 reads TGTGCCAGCAGCTTAAAGGGCAGGCCAGATACGCAGTATTTT.

The chain carries TRBV6-6 and TRBJ1-1; 7 bases map to TRBD1. Germline assignment: CDR1 MNHNY and CDR2 SVGAGI (reference sequence). V lost 0 bases, J lost 6 bases, and 4 bases stayed unmatched. This CDR3 comprises 14 residues. For the CDR3, the DNA is TGTGCCAGCAGTTACTCAGGGGGCAAACCTGAAGCTTTCTTT. This encodes CASSYSGGKPEAFF.

This rearrangement joins TRBV29-1 to TRBJ2-7, with D possibly matching TRBD2 (6 bases). The CDR3 length is 13 residues. V was trimmed by 4 bases and J by 5 bases, leaving 15 bases between them. CDR1 SQVTM and CDR2 ANQGSEA come from the germline V gene. The CDR3 is CSVGEGRLDEQYF. CDR3 nucleotides: TGCAGCGTTGGAGAGGGGAGGTTGGACGAGCAGTACTTC.

The rearrangement joins TRBV7-9 to TRBJ2-5; a weak D match, TRBD1 (5 bases). The CDR3 sequence is 14 residues long. Germline lookup yields CDR1 SEHNR and CDR2 FQNEAQ (reference sequence). The V and J ends lost 5 bases and 4 bases respectively, with 14 bases between them. This CDR3 is CASSPKGFGETQYF. DNA for the CDR3: TGTGCCAGCAGCCCCAAGGGGTTCGGAGAGACCCAGTACTTC. Drawing the rest from reference TRBV7-9 and TRBJ2-5, the complete variable domain is DTGVSQNPRHKITKRGQNVTFRCDPISEHNRLYWYRQTLGQGPEFLTYFQNEAQLEKSRLLSDRFSAERPKGSFSTLEIQRTEQGDSAMYLCASSPKGFGETQYFGPGTRLLVL.

In its sample, this clone was seen a few times. The V and J genes are TRBV7-9 and TRBJ2-3; TRBD2 might be the D (5 bases). Germline V gene data show CDR1 as SEHNR and CDR2 as FQNEAQ (reference sequence). Trimming took off 5 bases at V and 4 bases at J, with 13 bases between the two ends. The CDR3 consists of 14 residues. CDR3 sequence reads: CASSIRGSADTQYF. CDR3 coding DNA: TGTGCCAGCAGCATTAGAGGGAGCGCAGATACGCAGTATTTT.

As to this clone: This sample includes further DNA sequences coding for the same CDR3. In DNA, the CDR3 is TGTGCCACCAGCAGAGTTAATGAGCAGTTCTTC. Encoded protein: CATSRVNEQFF. The chain is built from TRBV15 and TRBJ2-1; D unclear. The CDR3 is made up of 11 amino acids. Germline V lookup: CDR1 LNHNV, CDR2 YYDKDF (reference sequence). Trimming shortened V by 1 base and J by 7 bases, and 2 bases separated the two germline ends.

This chain uses TRBV7-2 with TRBJ2-1, with 14 bases matching TRBD2. CDR3 length: 17 amino acids. The ends lost 3 bases at V and 9 bases at J; junction bases unmatched: 10. Germline V gives CDR1 SGHTA, CDR2 FQGNSA. In nucleotides, the CDR3 is TGTGCCAGCAGCTTTCCGGGACTAGCGGGAGTGGACGCTGAGCAGTTCTTC. It yields the protein CASSFPGLAGVDAEQFF.

V gene TRBV30 combines with J gene TRBJ1-3; D unclear. CDR1 GTSNPN and CDR2 SVGIG come from the germline V gene (reference sequence). CDR3 size: 10 residues. Trimming removed 5 bases from V and 8 bases from J, with 7 bases in between. CDR3 amino acids: CAWVGYTIYF. DNA of the CDR3: TGTGCCTGGGTGGGTTACACCATATATTTT. Supplemented by reference TRBV30 and TRBJ1-3, the full variable domain reads SQTIHQWPATLVQPVGSPLSLECTVEGTSNPNLYWYRQAAGRGLQLLFYSVGIGQISSEVPQNLSASRPQDRQFILSSKKLLLSDSGFYLCAWVGYTIYFGEGSWLTVV.

This chain joins TRBV29-1 and TRBJ2-4; TRBD2 is a possible D gene (5 bases). The CDR3 consists of 11 residues. Germline values: CDR1 SQVTM, CDR2 ANQGSEA. Between the trimmed V and J ends, which lost 0 bases and 9 bases, there was a span of 6 bases. CDR3 in amino acids: CSVEEGGIQYF. CDR3 bases: TGCAGCGTTGAAGAAGGAGGCATTCAGTACTTC.

V and J are TRBV19 and TRBJ2-1, with D uncertain. The CDR3 covers 15 residues. The V end was cut by 3 bases, the J end by 7 bases, with 16 bases between. Germline assignment: CDR1 LNHDA and CDR2 SQIVND (reference sequence). Written as DNA, the CDR3 is TGTGCCAGTAGTATCTTTAGTGGCAACGCTAATGAGCAGTTCTTC. Protein: CASSIFSGNANEQFF.

This clone was found a few times. The rearrangement uses TRBV28 and TRBJ2-3; 7 bases line up with TRBD2. The CDR3 sequence is 14 residues long. Germline V gene data show CDR1 as MDHEN and CDR2 as SYDVKM. After removal of 2 bases from V and 4 bases from J, the junction contained 3 bases not matched to a gene. CDR3 DNA sequence: TGTGCCAGCAGTTTAGCAGCGGGGCCAGATACGCAGTATTTT. This translates into CASSLAAGPDTQYF.

This clone was counted between two and nine times. V is TRBV7-2 and J is TRBJ1-1, with a weak D call TRBD1 (5 bases). The CDR3 contains 13 residues. Trimming removed 0 bases at V and 7 bases at J, with 9 bases between. CDR1 is SGHTA and CDR2 is FQGNSA in the germline V gene. This CDR3 reads CASSLARGDEAFF. DNA for the CDR3: TGTGCCAGCAGCTTAGCGCGAGGGGATGAAGCTTTCTTT.

This clone was found a few times. The chain recombines TRBV5-1 with TRBJ2-3; 10 nucleotides align to TRBD2. Germline V CDR1 and CDR2: SGHRS, YFSETQ. The CDR3 has 16 amino acids. After removal of 1 base from V and 0 bases from J, the junction contained 2 bases not matched to a gene. In nucleotides, the CDR3 is TGCGCCAGCAGCTTGCAACTAGCGGGGAGCACAGATACGCAGTATTTT. It specifies CASSLQLAGSTDTQYF.

This clone was observed a few times. The genes are TRBV28 and TRBJ2-7; a weak D match, TRBD2 (5 bases). In germline, CDR1 is MDHEN, CDR2 SYDVKM. The CDR3 is 11 amino acids. V gave up 5 bases and J gave up 9 bases, with 11 bases separating them. The CDR3 coding sequence is TGTGCCAGCAGTACGGTAGGAGGGCAGTACGTC. It is translated as CASSTVGGQYV.

The gene calls are TRBV2 and TRBJ2-7, with unresolved D. The CDR3 covers 11 residues. Deletions cut 7 bases from V and 0 bases from J, with 4 bases between. Germline V gene data show CDR1 as SNHLY and CDR2 as FYNNEI. CDR3 DNA sequence: TGTGCCAGCACCCCCTCCTACGAGCAGTACTTC. Its protein is CASTPSYEQYF.

This CDR3 is CASSSTGRVYIQYF. The CDR3 DNA reads as TGTGCCAGCTCCTCCACAGGGAGGGTGTACATTCAGTACTTC. J is TRBJ2-4 and V is TRBV7-9; weak D call: TRBD2 (7 bases). CDR1 and CDR2 from the germline V gene are SEHNR and FQNEAQ (reference sequence). Trimming took 8 bases from V and 8 from J, leaving 19 bases between them. The CDR3 spans 14 residues. The variable domain in full, with the rest retrieved from reference TRBV7-9 and TRBJ2-4, is DTGVSQNPRHKITKRGQNVTFRCDPISEHNRLYWYRQTLGQGPEFLTYFQNEAQLEKSRLLSDRFSAERPKGSFSTLEIQRTEQGDSAMYLCASSSTGRVYIQYFGAGTRLSVL.

This chain connects TRBV6-5 to TRBJ1-6; 7 bases agree with TRBD1. CDR3 size: 15 residues. Germline V gene sequence: CDR1 MNHEY, CDR2 SVGAGI. V shed 6 bases and J 4 bases; nucleotides not matched to a gene: 6. The CDR3 nucleotides read TGTGCCAGCAGACGACAGGGTTTATATAATTCACCCCTCCACTTT. Its translation: CASRRQGLYNSPLHF.

V gene TRBV5-1 combines with J gene TRBJ2-3, with D hard to call. The CDR3 loop spans 15 amino acids. Trimming took 3 bases from V and 2 from J, leaving 13 bases between them. Germline-derived CDR1 and CDR2 are SGHRS and YFSETQ. The CDR3 DNA sequence: TGCGCCAGCAGCTATATAGGTCTCCCCACAGATACGCAGTATTTT. It specifies CASSYIGLPTDTQYF.

This clone turned up a few times. V and J are TRBV30 and TRBJ1-1; the D is unclear. The CDR3 is 14 amino acids. Germline values: CDR1 GTSNPN, CDR2 SVGIG (reference sequence). Trimming took 2 bases from V and 6 from J, leaving 16 bases between them. The CDR3 bases are TGTGCCTGGAGTAGCGGGCCAAGGACGGCTGAAGCTTTCTTT. Residues: CAWSSGPRTAEAFF.

The chain employs TRBV7-3 and TRBJ1-1; no clear D gene. CDR3 length: 13 amino acids. V lost 2 bases, J lost 4 bases, and 8 bases lay in between. Per the germline V gene, CDR1 is SGHTA and CDR2 is FQGTGA. This chain's CDR3 is CASSLGGFTEAFF. Written as DNA, the CDR3 is TGTGCCAGCAGCTTAGGAGGGTTCACTGAAGCTTTCTTT.

J is TRBJ2-5 and V is TRBV9; 8 bases are shared with TRBD2. This CDR3 has 15 residues. CDR1 and CDR2 (germline): SGDLS, YYNGEE. With V trimmed by 0 bases and J by 4 bases, 5 bases remained unmatched. The CDR3 sequence: CASSVAGGLSETQYF. In DNA form, the CDR3 reads TGTGCCAGCAGCGTAGCGGGGGGGCTTTCAGAGACCCAGTACTTC.

There are a few counts of this clone. The chain joins TRBV2 to TRBJ2-3; D possibly matches TRBD1 or TRBD2 (5 bases each). The germline gives CDR1 SNHLY, CDR2 FYNNEI. This CDR3 spans 13 amino acids. The ends were cut back, 6 bases at V and 8 bases at J, with 15 bases in the middle. The CDR3 sequence: CASSRGQGVTQYF. As DNA, the CDR3 is TGTGCCAGCAGCCGGGGCCAAGGAGTTACGCAGTATTTT. The complete variable domain, with remaining parts taken from reference TRBV2 and TRBJ2-3, reads EPEVTQTPSHQVTQMGQEVILRCVPISNHLYFYWYRQILGQKVEFLVSFYNNEISEKSEIFDDQFSVERPDGSNFTLKIRSTKLEDSAMYFCASSRGQGVTQYFGPGTRLTVL.

The chain recombines TRBV7-9 with TRBJ2-7, with D maybe TRBD2 (5 bases). CDR1 is SEHNR and CDR2 is FQNEAQ in the germline V gene (reference sequence). V dropped 5 bases and J dropped 5 bases, with 10 bases sitting between them. The CDR3 spans 12 residues. The CDR3 reads CASSTDGDEQYF. Here the CDR3 DNA reads TGTGCCAGCAGCACCGACGGGGACGAGCAGTACTTC. Filled out from reference TRBV7-9 and TRBJ2-7, the complete variable domain reads DTGVSQNPRHKITKRGQNVTFRCDPISEHNRLYWYRQTLGQGPEFLTYFQNEAQLEKSRLLSDRFSAERPKGSFSTLEIQRTEQGDSAMYLCASSTDGDEQYFGPGTRLTVT.

The chain employs TRBV20-1 and TRBJ2-7, with D maybe TRBD1 (5 bases). The V end lost 3 bases, the J end lost 11 bases, and 11 bases lay between the germline ends. This CDR3 has 10 amino acids. Germline V lookup: CDR1 DFQATT, CDR2 SNEGSKA (reference sequence). In nucleotides, the CDR3 is TGCAGTGCTAGTTCAGAAGGGGAGTACGTC. It specifies CSASSEGEYV.

This clone was counted between two and nine times. The chain employs TRBV5-1 and TRBJ2-1; D is ambiguous. This CDR3 spans 15 amino acids. V lost 4 bases to trimming and J lost 0 bases, with 11 bases between them. CDR1 is SGHRS and CDR2 is YFSETQ in the germline V gene. CDR3 coding DNA: TGCGCCAGCAGCCGCCAGGATAGCTCCTACAATGAGCAGTTCTTC. Translation: CASSRQDSSYNEQFF.

This chain connects TRBV4-3 to TRBJ1-1; D remains unclear. Trimming took off 0 bases at V and 4 bases at J, with 15 bases between the two ends. The CDR3 is 16 amino acids. Germline V lookup: CDR1 LGHNA, CDR2 YSLEER. The CDR3 region has the DNA TGCGCCAGCAGCCAAGATTTTTTGGGAGGGAGCACTGAAGCTTTCTTT. Translation: CASSQDFLGGSTEAFF.